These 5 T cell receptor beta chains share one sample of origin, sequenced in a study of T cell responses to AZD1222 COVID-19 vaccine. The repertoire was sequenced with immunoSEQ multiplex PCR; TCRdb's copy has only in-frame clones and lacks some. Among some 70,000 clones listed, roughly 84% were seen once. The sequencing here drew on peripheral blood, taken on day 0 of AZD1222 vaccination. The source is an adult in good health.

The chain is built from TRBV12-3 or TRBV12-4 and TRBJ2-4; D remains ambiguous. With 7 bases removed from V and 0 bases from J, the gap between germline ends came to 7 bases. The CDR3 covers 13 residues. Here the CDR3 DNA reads TGTGCCAGCACCCTTGGAGCCAAAAACATTCAGTACTTC. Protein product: CASTLGAKNIQYF.

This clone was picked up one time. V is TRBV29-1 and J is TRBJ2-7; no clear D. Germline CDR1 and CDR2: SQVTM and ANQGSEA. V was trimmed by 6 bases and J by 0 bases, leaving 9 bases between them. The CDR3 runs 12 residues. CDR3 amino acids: CSVSGYSYEQYF. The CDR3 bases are TGCAGCGTATCGGGTTACTCCTACGAGCAGTACTTC.

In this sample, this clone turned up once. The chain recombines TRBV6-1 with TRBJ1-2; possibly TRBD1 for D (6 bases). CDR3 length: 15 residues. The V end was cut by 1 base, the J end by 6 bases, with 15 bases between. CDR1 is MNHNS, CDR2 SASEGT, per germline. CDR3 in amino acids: CASSEGDGQSHGYTF. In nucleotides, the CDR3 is TGTGCCAGCAGTGAAGGGGACGGACAGTCTCATGGCTACACCTTC.

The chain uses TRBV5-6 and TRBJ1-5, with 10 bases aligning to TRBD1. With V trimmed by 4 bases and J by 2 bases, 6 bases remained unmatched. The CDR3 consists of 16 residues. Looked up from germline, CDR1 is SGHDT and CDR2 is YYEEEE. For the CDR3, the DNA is TGTGCCAGCAGCACAACCGGGACAGGGGGCAATCAGCCCCAGCATTTT. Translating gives CASSTTGTGGNQPQHF.

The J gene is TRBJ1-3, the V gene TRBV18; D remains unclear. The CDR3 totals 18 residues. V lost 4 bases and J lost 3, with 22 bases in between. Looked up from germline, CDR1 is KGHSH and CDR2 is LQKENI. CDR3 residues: CASSRSEKILGSGNTIYF. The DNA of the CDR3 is TGTGCCAGCTCACGATCGGAGAAGATATTAGGAAGTGGAAACACCATATATTTT.